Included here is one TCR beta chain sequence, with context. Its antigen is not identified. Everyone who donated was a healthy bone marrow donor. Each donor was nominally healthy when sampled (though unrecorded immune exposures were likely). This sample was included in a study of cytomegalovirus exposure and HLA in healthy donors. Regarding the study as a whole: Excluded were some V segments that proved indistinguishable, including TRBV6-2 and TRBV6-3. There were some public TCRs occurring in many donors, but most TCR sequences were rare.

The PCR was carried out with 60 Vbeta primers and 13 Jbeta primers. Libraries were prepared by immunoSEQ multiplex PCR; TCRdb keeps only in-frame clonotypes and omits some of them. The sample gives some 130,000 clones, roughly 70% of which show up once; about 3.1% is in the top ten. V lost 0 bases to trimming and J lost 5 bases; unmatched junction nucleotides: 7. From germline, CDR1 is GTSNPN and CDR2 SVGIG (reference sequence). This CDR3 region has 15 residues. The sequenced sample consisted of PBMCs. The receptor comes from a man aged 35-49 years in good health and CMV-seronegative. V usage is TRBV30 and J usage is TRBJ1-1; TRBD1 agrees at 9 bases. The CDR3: CAWSVPGTGRTEAFF. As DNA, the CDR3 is TGTGCCTGGAGTGTACCAGGGACAGGGAGGACTGAAGCTTTCTTT.